This TCR beta chain was sequenced for a study of human T cells and chemical hapten exposure. With 1 base clipped from V and 2 bases from J, the junction kept 5 bases outside the gene matches. Germline-derived CDR1 and CDR2 are DFQATT and SNEGSKA (reference sequence). CDR3 size: 15 residues. The sample's time point: pre-sensitization, week 0. The treatment is: therapeutic diphenylcyclopropenone sensitization with weekly scalp DPC. Blood was collected ahead of every patch test applied. Unique molecular identifiers were attached to individual cDNA molecules within the library. TCRdb used MiXCR to reprocess the RACE reads, holding one entry per CDR3 protein. The repertoire holds roughly 100,000 distinct CDR3 sequences, with roughly an eighth as singletons. This clonotype was seen a few times.

This receptor was identified in a woman between 50 and 59 years old with alopecia areata. Some clones in this sample may be carry-over from other donors' samples. This specimen consisted of whole blood, obtained in connection with sensitization to the hapten diphenylcyclopropenone (DPC). The J gene is TRBJ1-5, the V gene TRBV20-1; 7 positions agree with TRBD1. CDR3 coding DNA: TGCAGTGCTAGAGCTACAGGGGAGGGCAATCAGCCCCAGCATTTT. Translation: CSARATGEGNQPQHF.